Each of the 32 T cell receptor beta chains below was sequenced from the same sample in a study of T-cell reconstitution after alpha-beta-depleted transplantation in children. Preparation of the TCRbeta library was carried out with unique molecular identifiers. TCRdb re-called the PCR reads through MiXCR, storing one row per CDR3 protein. In the table there are approximately 230,000 distinct CDR3 sequences, about 24% of which are singletons. Sequencing was performed on PBMCs, mostly from graft donor cells, taken 360 days after TCRalphabeta/CD19-depleted stem cell transplant. These receptors came from a female patient between 2 and 15 years old who had a stem cell transplant for congenital amegakaryocytic thrombocytopenia, so the T cells may come from the graft donor.

The genes are TRBV12-3 or TRBV12-4 and TRBJ2-2, with TRBD1 matching over 11 bases. V lost 6 bases to trimming and J lost 5 bases; unmatched junction nucleotides: 11. The length of the CDR3 is 17 residues. The DNA of the CDR3 is TGTGCCAGCAGAGAGACCTCAGGACAGGGGGCGACCGGGGAGCTGTTTTTT. It yields the protein CASRETSGQGATGELFF.

This clonotype was detected only a few times. CDR3 in amino acids: CASRFRTNQETQYF. The DNA for the CDR3 is TGTGCCAGCAGATTTAGAACAAACCAAGAGACCCAGTACTTC. The chain recombines TRBV11-2 with TRBJ2-5; the D is unclear. The germline CDR1 and CDR2 sequences are SGHAT and FQNNGV. The CDR3 contains 14 residues. The V end lost 6 bases, the J end lost 0 bases, and 11 bases lay between the germline ends.

The chain uses TRBV20-1 and TRBJ1-4, with a tentative D call TRBD1 (6 bases). Germline CDR1 is DFQATT and CDR2 is SNEGSKA (reference sequence). The CDR3 has 13 amino acids. Trimming stripped 6 bases from V and 7 bases from J, with 15 bases between. The CDR3 region is CSATTGVSEKLFF. The CDR3 DNA reads as TGCAGTGCCACGACAGGAGTTAGTGAAAAACTGTTTTTT.

There are a few counts of this clonotype. The rearrangement uses TRBV12-3 or TRBV12-4 and TRBJ2-3; D call uncertain. CDR3 length: 13 residues. Trimming shortened V by 5 bases and J by 0 bases, and 6 bases separated the two germline ends. CDR3 DNA: TGTGCCAGCAGTGAGGACAGCACAGATACGCAGTATTTT. It encodes CASSEDSTDTQYF.

The chain employs TRBV3-1 and TRBJ1-5, with TRBD1 as a possible D gene (5 bases). CDR1 and CDR2 from the germline V gene are LGHDT and YNNKEL (reference sequence). V lost 2 bases and J lost 7, with 15 bases in between. The CDR3 loop spans 15 amino acids. The CDR3 DNA sequence: TGTGCCAGCAGCCAAAATGGGGGTGCGCGGCAGCCCCAGCATTTT. Protein product: CASSQNGGARQPQHF.

The chain combines TRBV20-1 with TRBJ2-1, with D possibly matching TRBD2 (6 bases). V lost 3 bases, J lost 2 bases, and 11 bases lay in between. This CDR3 comprises 14 residues. Germline CDR1 and CDR2: DFQATT and SNEGSKA (reference sequence). CDR3 sequence (DNA): TGCAGTGCTAGCGGGGGACGGGCCTACAATGAGCAGTTCTTC. It translates to CSASGGRAYNEQFF.

CDR3 coding DNA: TGTGCCAGCAGTTACGTCAGGGGAAACACTGAAGCTTTCTTT. Protein product: CASSYVRGNTEAFF. The chain carries TRBV6-5 and TRBJ1-1, with a possible D match to TRBD1 (6 bases). This CDR3 has 14 residues. CDR1 and CDR2 (germline): MNHEY, SVGAGI. The germline V and J ends were trimmed by 2 bases and 2 bases, with 9 bases remaining between them.

The rearrangement uses TRBV29-1 and TRBJ2-7; TRBD2 might be the D (6 bases). V was cut by 3 bases and J by 1 base, with 13 bases left in between. Germline loops: CDR1 SQVTM, CDR2 ANQGSEA. The CDR3 extends over 14 amino acids. The chain's CDR3 is CSVESRGESYEQYF. Written as DNA, the CDR3 is TGCAGCGTTGAGTCGCGGGGCGAGTCCTACGAGCAGTACTTC.

This clonotype was detected only a few times. The genes are TRBV4-1 and TRBJ2-2; the match to TRBD1 covers 9 bases. This CDR3 is 19 amino acids long. Trimming at V came to 3 bases and at J to 3 bases, leaving 14 bases not matched to a gene. Germline CDR1 reads MGHRA; CDR2 reads YSYEKL. The CDR3: CASSHLYLRQGVYTGELFF. Written as DNA, the CDR3 is TGCGCCAGCAGCCACCTATACCTTCGACAGGGGGTTTACACCGGGGAGCTGTTTTTT.

The genes are TRBV28 and TRBJ2-6, with D uncertain. V was trimmed by 3 bases and J by 1 base, leaving 7 bases between them. This CDR3 has 15 residues. CDR1 is MDHEN and CDR2 is SYDVKM in the germline V gene. The CDR3, as DNA: TGTGCCAGCAGTTTTTTCGGATCTGGGGCCAACGTCCTGACTTTC. This encodes CASSFFGSGANVLTF.

There are a few counts of this clonotype. The chain uses TRBV30 and TRBJ2-5; 7 nucleotides agree with TRBD1. This CDR3 contains 13 residues. The V and J ends lost 5 bases and 4 bases, in that order; junction bases with no gene match: 7. Germline V gives CDR1 GTSNPN, CDR2 SVGIG (reference sequence). In DNA, the CDR3 is TGTGCCTGGGGCAACAGGGGTAGAGAGACCCAGTACTTC. Amino acid sequence: CAWGNRGRETQYF.

The sample holds a few counts of this clonotype. This sequence joins TRBV14 and TRBJ2-1, with 7 bases that match TRBD2. The germline V gene encodes CDR1 SGHDN and CDR2 FVKESK. J lost 6 bases, V lost 5 bases, and 13 bases had no gene match. The CDR3 runs 16 residues. CDR3 DNA: TGTGCCAGCAGCTCTTTAAGCGGGACCCTACGCAATGAGCAGTTCTTC. Translated, it gives CASSSLSGTLRNEQFF.

The chain has TRBV25-1 and TRBJ2-3, with 9 nucleotides matching TRBD1. Trimming removed 4 bases from V and 2 bases from J; junction bases left unmatched: 7. CDR1 and CDR2 (germline): MGHDK, SYGVNS. The CDR3 extends over 16 amino acids. CDR3 amino acids: CASSAWTGEVTDTQYF. DNA for the CDR3: TGTGCCAGCAGTGCATGGACAGGGGAGGTCACAGATACGCAGTATTTT.

This clonotype appeared a few times. The V call is TRBV29-1, the J call TRBJ2-5; 7 bases map to TRBD1. The CDR3 has 14 residues. Germline V lookup: CDR1 SQVTM, CDR2 ANQGSEA. After removal of 6 bases from V and 1 base from J, the junction contained 8 bases not matched to a gene. Here the CDR3 DNA reads TGCAGCGTCGCGACTACAGGGGTCCAAGAGACCCAGTACTTC. This codes for CSVATTGVQETQYF.

The chain employs TRBV12-3 or TRBV12-4 and TRBJ2-2; D not resolved. Trimming removed 5 bases from V and 1 base from J, with 17 bases in between. The CDR3 has 17 amino acids. The CDR3 DNA reads as TGTGCCAGCAGTGCGGATCCTAACCACAAGAACACCGGGGAGCTGTTTTTT. It translates to CASSADPNHKNTGELFF.

This chain connects TRBV4-1 to TRBJ1-3, with D tentatively TRBD1 (5 bases). This CDR3 has 14 residues. Germline CDR1 reads MGHRA; CDR2 reads YSYEKL. The V end lost 2 bases, the J end lost 3 bases, and 8 bases lay between the germline ends. CDR3: CASSQRDGGNTIYF. The CDR3 region has the DNA TGCGCCAGCAGCCAAAGGGACGGTGGAAACACCATATATTTT.

This clonotype was picked up many times. This chain links TRBV3-1 with TRBJ2-5; D is unclear. V was cut by 1 base and J by 4 bases, with 7 bases left in between. Germline CDR1 and CDR2: LGHDT and YNNKEL (reference sequence). This CDR3 region has 13 residues. This CDR3 reads CASSQGFGETQYF. As DNA, the CDR3 is TGTGCCAGCAGCCAAGGTTTTGGAGAGACCCAGTACTTC.

This clonotype was seen a few times. This chain links TRBV5-1 with TRBJ2-4; no definite D call. The CDR3 runs to 12 residues. V gave up 0 bases and J gave up 5 bases, with 3 bases separating them. The germline V gene has CDR1 SGHRS and CDR2 YFSETQ. DNA for the CDR3: TGCGCCAGCAGCTTGGACCAAAACATTCAGTACTTC. This gives the protein CASSLDQNIQYF.

This clonotype was counted at least ten times. The chain has TRBV11-2 and TRBJ1-6, with TRBD1 as a possible D gene (5 bases). Germline V gene sequence: CDR1 SGHAT, CDR2 FQNNGV. V lost 1 base and J lost 10, with 11 bases in between. The CDR3 runs to 14 residues. This CDR3 is CASSLVIRVSPLHF. The CDR3 DNA sequence: TGTGCCAGCAGCTTAGTCATCAGGGTCTCACCCCTCCACTTT.

The chain has TRBV29-1 and TRBJ2-1; D is perhaps TRBD1 (6 bases). The CDR3 runs to 13 residues. Germline V lookup: CDR1 SQVTM, CDR2 ANQGSEA. V lost 1 base to trimming and J lost 6 bases, with 10 bases between them. The CDR3 sequence: CSVEGTRGNEQFF. In DNA, the CDR3 is TGCAGCGTTGAAGGAACCAGGGGCAATGAGCAGTTCTTC.

The chain employs TRBV3-1 and TRBJ2-3; unclear D gene. There are 15 residues in the CDR3. In germline, CDR1 is LGHDT, CDR2 YNNKEL (reference sequence). V was cut by 4 bases and J by 3 bases, with 14 bases left in between. The CDR3 protein is CASSRQQKGTDTQYF. The CDR3 DNA reads as TGTGCCAGCAGCCGACAACAGAAAGGAACAGATACGCAGTATTTT.

The V and J genes are TRBV20-1 and TRBJ1-6; perhaps TRBD1 as D (6 bases). This CDR3 contains 14 residues. CDR1 and CDR2 from the germline V gene are DFQATT and SNEGSKA (reference sequence). The V gene lost 0 bases and the J gene lost 6 bases, with 9 bases spanning the gap. Here the CDR3 reads CSAREGASNSPLHF. Here the CDR3 DNA reads TGCAGTGCTAGAGAGGGGGCATCTAATTCACCCCTCCACTTT.

V and J are TRBV5-1 and TRBJ2-7; D remains ambiguous. The CDR3 sequence is 14 residues long. Germline V CDR1 and CDR2: SGHRS, YFSETQ. The ends were cut back, 2 bases at V and 8 bases at J, with 17 bases in the middle. The CDR3 loop reads CASSFETNAFQQYF. The CDR3 bases are TGCGCCAGCAGCTTTGAGACAAACGCCTTCCAGCAGTACTTC.

V is TRBV21-1 and J is TRBJ2-4; the DNA was not compared with TRBD1, the D call given in the table. TRBV21-1 is a known pseudogene. The CDR3 length is 15 residues. The CDR3 nucleotides are TGTGCCAACCCCCGACAGGGGGAAGCCAAAAACATTCAGTACTTC. Its translation is CANPRQGEAKNIQYF.

The V call is TRBV11-2, the J call TRBJ2-1, with no clear D. Deletions cut 1 base from V and 5 bases from J, with 9 bases between. CDR3 length: 14 residues. CDR1 is SGHAT and CDR2 is FQNNGV in the germline V gene. DNA for the CDR3: TGTGCCAGCAGCTTAGGGGTCACCAACAATGAGCAGTTCTTC. Its translation is CASSLGVTNNEQFF.

This clonotype came up a few times. CDR3 in amino acids: CASSLSIGFGEAFF. The CDR3 DNA follows: TGTGCCAGCAGCTTATCCATTGGGTTCGGTGAAGCTTTCTTT. J is TRBJ1-1 and V is TRBV7-9; D gene unclear. V shed 2 bases and J shed 7 bases, with 14 bases lying between them. In germline, CDR1 is SEHNR, CDR2 FQNEAQ (reference sequence). This CDR3 contains 14 residues.

This clonotype has more than one count but fewer than ten. V gene TRBV27 combines with J gene TRBJ2-1; 9 bases are shared with TRBD2. The CDR3 sequence is 15 residues long. Germline CDR1 MNHEY, CDR2 SMNVEV (reference sequence). Trimming at V came to 7 bases and at J to 2 bases, leaving 6 bases not matched to a gene. The CDR3 is CASTAGTSPYNEQFF. DNA of the CDR3: TGTGCCAGCACCGCCGGGACTAGCCCCTACAATGAGCAGTTCTTC.

There are a few counts of this clonotype. This sequence joins TRBV2 and TRBJ2-1; 8 bases agree with TRBD1. Germline trimming cut 6 bases from V and 9 bases from J; bases unmatched to any gene: 7. The CDR3 consists of 13 residues. Germline CDR1 and CDR2: SNHLY and FYNNEI. The CDR3: CASSNGQGGEQFF. The CDR3 nucleotides are TGTGCCAGCAGCAACGGACAGGGTGGTGAGCAGTTCTTC.

This clonotype appeared many times. The chain uses TRBV3-1 and TRBJ2-7, with D hard to call. Trimming took off 1 base at V and 2 bases at J, with 6 bases between the two ends. The CDR3 is made up of 13 amino acids. Germline-derived CDR1 and CDR2 are LGHDT and YNNKEL (reference sequence). This CDR3 reads CASSQVGPYEQYF. For the CDR3, the DNA is TGTGCCAGCAGCCAAGTCGGCCCCTACGAGCAGTACTTC.

The chain uses TRBV19 and TRBJ2-5, with 8 bases identical to TRBD1. J was trimmed by 3 bases and V by 1 base; bases with no gene match: 4. Looked up from germline, CDR1 is LNHDA and CDR2 is SQIVND (reference sequence). The CDR3 is 15 amino acids. CDR3 bases: TGTGCCAGTAGTATAGTAGAGACAGGGGAAGAGACCCAGTACTTC. Protein: CASSIVETGEETQYF.

This clonotype appeared a few times. V usage is TRBV29-1 and J usage is TRBJ2-3; no definite D call. Trimming removed 5 bases at V and 4 bases at J, with 10 bases between. There are 12 residues in the CDR3. From germline, CDR1 is SQVTM and CDR2 ANQGSEA. This CDR3 is CSVLASADTQYF. CDR3 nucleotides: TGCAGCGTTCTGGCCTCCGCAGATACGCAGTATTTT.

The J gene is TRBJ2-6, the V gene TRBV5-1; maybe TRBD1 (5 bases). The germline gives CDR1 SGHRS, CDR2 YFSETQ. The CDR3 has 16 residues. V was pared by 4 bases and J by 2 bases, with 13 bases between. CDR3 nucleotides: TGCGCCAGCAGCCAGGGCCCCGCGACTGGGGCCAACGTCCTGACTTTC. This sequence encodes CASSQGPATGANVLTF. Together with reference TRBV5-1 and TRBJ2-6, the CDR3 gives the full variable domain: KAGVTQTPRYLIKTRGQQVTLSCSPISGHRSVSWYQQTPGQGLQFLFEYFSETQRNKGNFPGRFSGRQFSNSRSEMNVSTLELGDSALYLCASSQGPATGANVLTFGAGSRLTVL.